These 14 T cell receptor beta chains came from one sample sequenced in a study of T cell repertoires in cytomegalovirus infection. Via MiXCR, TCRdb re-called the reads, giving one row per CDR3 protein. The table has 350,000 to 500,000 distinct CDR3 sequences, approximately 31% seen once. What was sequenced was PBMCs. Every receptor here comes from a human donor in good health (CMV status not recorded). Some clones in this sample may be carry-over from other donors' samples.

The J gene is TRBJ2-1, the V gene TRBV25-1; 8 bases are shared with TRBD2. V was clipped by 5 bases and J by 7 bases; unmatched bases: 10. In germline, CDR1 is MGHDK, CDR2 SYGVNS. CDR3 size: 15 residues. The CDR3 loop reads CASSLAGSGGNEQFF. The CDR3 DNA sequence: TGTGCCAGCAGTTTAGCGGGGTCGGGCGGGAATGAGCAGTTCTTC.

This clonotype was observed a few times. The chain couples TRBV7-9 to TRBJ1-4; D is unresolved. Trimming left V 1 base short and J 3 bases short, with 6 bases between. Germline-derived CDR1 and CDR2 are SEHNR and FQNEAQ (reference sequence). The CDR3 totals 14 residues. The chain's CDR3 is CASSLDLANEKLFF. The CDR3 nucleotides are TGTGCCAGCAGCTTAGACCTGGCTAATGAAAAACTGTTTTTT. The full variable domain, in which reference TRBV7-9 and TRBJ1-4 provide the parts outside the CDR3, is DTGVSQNPRHKITKRGQNVTFRCDPISEHNRLYWYRQTLGQGPEFLTYFQNEAQLEKSRLLSDRFSAERPKGSFSTLEIQRTEQGDSAMYLCASSLDLANEKLFFGSGTQLSVL.

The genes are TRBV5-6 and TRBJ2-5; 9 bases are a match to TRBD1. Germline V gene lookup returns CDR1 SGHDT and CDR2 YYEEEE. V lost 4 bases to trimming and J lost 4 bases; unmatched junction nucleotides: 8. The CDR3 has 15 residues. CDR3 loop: CASSQGQGKLETQYF. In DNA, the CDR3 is TGTGCCAGCAGCCAAGGACAGGGGAAATTAGAGACCCAGTACTTC.

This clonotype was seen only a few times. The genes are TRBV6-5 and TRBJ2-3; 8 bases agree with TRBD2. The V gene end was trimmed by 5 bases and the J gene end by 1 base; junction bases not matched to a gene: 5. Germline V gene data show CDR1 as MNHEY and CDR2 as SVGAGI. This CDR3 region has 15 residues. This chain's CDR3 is CASSDFGGGTDTQYF. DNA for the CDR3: TGTGCCAGCAGTGATTTCGGGGGGGGCACAGATACGCAGTATTTT.

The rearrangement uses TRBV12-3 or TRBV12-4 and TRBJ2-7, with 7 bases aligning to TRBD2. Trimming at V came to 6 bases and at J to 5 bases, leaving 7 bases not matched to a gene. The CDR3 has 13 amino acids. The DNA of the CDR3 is TGTGCCAGCAGACCCGGGACTACCAACGAGCAGTACTTC. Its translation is CASRPGTTNEQYF.

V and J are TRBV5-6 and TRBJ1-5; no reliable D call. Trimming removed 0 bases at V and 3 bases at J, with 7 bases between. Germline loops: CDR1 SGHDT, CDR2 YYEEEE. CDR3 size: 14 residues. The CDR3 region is CASSLVKYNQPQHF. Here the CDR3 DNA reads TGTGCCAGCAGCTTGGTTAAGTACAATCAGCCCCAGCATTTT.

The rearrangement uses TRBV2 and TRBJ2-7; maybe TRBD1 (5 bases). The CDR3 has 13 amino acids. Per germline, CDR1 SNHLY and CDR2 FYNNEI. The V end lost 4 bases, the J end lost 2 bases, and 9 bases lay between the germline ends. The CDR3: CASSASGTYEQYF. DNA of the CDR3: TGTGCCAGCAGTGCCTCAGGGACCTACGAGCAGTACTTC.

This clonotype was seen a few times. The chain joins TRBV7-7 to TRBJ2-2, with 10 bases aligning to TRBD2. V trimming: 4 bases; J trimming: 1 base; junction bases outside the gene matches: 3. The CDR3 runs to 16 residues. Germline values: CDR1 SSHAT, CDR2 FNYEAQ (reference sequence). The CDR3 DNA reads TGTGCCAGCAGCTCTAGCGGGGGCGTGAACACCGGGGAGCTGTTTTTT. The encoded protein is CASSSSGGVNTGELFF.

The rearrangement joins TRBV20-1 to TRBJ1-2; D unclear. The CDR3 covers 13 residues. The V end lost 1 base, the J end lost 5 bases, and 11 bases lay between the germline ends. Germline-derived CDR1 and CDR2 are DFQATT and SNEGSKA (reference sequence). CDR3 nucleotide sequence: TGCAGTGCTAGAGTGATGGTCACTTATGGCTACACCTTC. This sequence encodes CSARVMVTYGYTF.

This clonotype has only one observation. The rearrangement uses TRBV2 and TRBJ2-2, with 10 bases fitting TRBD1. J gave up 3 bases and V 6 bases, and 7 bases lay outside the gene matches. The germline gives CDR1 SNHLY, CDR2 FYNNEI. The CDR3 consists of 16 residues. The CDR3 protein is CASSPGTGVYTGELFF. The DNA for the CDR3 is TGTGCCAGCAGCCCCGGGACAGGGGTGTACACCGGGGAGCTGTTTTTT. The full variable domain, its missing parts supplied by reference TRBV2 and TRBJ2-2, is EPEVTQTPSHQVTQMGQEVILRCVPISNHLYFYWYRQILGQKVEFLVSFYNNEISEKSEIFDDQFSVERPDGSNFTLKIRSTKLEDSAMYFCASSPGTGVYTGELFFGEGSRLTVL.

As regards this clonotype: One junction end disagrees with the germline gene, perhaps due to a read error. As DNA, the CDR3 is TGTGCCATCAGCCCTCCTAGCGGGGTGGCCTACAATGAGCAGTTCTTC. Translating gives CAISPPSGVAYNEQFF. This chain joins TRBV7-4 and TRBJ2-1; 9 positions match TRBD2. CDR1 is SGHVT and CDR2 is SQSDAQ in the germline V gene. The CDR3 runs 16 residues.

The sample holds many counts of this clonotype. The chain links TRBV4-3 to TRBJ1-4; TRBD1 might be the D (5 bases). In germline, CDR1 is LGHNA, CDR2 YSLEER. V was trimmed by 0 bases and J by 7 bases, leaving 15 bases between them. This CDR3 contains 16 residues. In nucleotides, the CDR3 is TGCGCCAGCAGCCAAGATATCGGGGGGAGTAGTGAAAAACTGTTTTTT. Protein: CASSQDIGGSSEKLFF.

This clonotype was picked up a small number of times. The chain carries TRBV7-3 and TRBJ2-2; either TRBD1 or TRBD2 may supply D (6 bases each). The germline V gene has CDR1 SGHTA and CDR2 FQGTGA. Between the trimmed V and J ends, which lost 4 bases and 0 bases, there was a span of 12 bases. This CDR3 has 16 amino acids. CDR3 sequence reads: CASSSYREANTGELFF. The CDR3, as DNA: TGTGCCAGCAGCTCCTACAGGGAGGCGAACACCGGGGAGCTGTTTTTT.

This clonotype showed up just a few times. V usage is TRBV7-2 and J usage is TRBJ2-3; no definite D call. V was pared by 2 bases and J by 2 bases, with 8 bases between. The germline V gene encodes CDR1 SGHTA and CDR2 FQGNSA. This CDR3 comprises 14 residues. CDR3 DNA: TGTGCCAGCAGCTTATTTTCTAACACAGATACGCAGTATTTT. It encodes CASSLFSNTDTQYF.